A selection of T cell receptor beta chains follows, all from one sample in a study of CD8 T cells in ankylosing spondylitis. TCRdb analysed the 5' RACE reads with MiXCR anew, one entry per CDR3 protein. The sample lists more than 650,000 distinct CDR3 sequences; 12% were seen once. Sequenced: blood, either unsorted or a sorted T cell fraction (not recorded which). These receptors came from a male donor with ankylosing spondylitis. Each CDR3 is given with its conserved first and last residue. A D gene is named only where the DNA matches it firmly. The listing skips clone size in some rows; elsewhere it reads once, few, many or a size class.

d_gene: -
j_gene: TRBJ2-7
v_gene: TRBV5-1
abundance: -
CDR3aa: CASYTTGTSYEQYF
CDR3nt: TGCGCCAGCTACACGACCGGGACAAGCTACGAGCAGTACTTC

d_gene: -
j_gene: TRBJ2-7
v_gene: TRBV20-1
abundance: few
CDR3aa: CSARGGTGVTYEQYF
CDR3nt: TGCAGTGCTAGGGGAGGGACAGGAGTTACCTACGAGCAGTACTTC

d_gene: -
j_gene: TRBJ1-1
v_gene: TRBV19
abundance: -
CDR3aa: CASTTLGTLTEAFF
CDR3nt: TGTGCCAGTACTACTCTCGGGACACTCACTGAAGCTTTCTTT

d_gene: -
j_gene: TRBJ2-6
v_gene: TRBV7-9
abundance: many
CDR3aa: CASSRQRSGANVLTF
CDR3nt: TGTGCCAGCAGCCGCCAGCGCTCTGGGGCCAACGTCCTGACTTTC

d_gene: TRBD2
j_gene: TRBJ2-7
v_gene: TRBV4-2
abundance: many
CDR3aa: CASSLIGLAGGREQYF
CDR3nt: TGTGCCAGCAGCCTTATAGGACTAGCGGGGGGGAGAGAGCAGTACTTC

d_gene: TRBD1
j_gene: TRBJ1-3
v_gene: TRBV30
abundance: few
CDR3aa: CAWSKAGGRNTIYF
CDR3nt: TGTGCCTGGAGCAAGGCAGGGGGACGGAACACCATATATTTT

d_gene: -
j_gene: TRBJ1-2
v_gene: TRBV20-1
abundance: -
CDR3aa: CSARRGRGYGYTF
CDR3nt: TGCAGTGCTAGGCGGGGGCGCGGCTATGGCTACACCTTC

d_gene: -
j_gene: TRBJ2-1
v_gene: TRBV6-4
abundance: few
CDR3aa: CASSDNSPYNEQFF
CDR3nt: TGTGCCAGCAGTGATAACAGTCCCTACAATGAGCAGTTCTTC

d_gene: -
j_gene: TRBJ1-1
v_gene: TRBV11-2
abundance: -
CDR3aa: CASSLHDTEAFF
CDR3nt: TGTGCCAGCAGCTTGCATGACACTGAAGCTTTCTTT

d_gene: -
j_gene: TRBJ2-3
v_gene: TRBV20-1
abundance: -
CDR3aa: CSARPWGFWDTQYF
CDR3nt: TGCAGTGCTAGACCCTGGGGGTTTTGGGATACGCAGTATTTT

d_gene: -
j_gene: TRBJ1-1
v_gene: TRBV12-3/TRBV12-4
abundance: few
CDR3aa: CASSSGPGIGTEAFF
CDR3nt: TGTGCCAGCAGTTCGGGCCCGGGGATTGGCACTGAAGCTTTCTTT

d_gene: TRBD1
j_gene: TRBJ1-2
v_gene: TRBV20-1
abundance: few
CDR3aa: CSATGTGGLGYTF
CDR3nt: TGCAGTGCTACCGGGACAGGGGGACTTGGCTACACCTTC

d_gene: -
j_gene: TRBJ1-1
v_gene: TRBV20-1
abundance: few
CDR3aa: CSSHDPSHGAFF
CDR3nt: TGCAGTTCTCATGACCCATCTCACGGAGCTTTCTTT

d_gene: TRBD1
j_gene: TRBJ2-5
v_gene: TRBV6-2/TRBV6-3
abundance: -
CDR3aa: CASSLRDRVIETQYF
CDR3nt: TGTGCCAGCAGTCTCCGGGACAGGGTCATAGAGACCCAGTACTTC

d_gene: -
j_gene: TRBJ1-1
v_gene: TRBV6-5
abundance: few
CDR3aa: CASSYSGLLNTEAFF
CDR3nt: TGTGCCAGCAGTTACTCAGGACTCTTGAACACTGAAGCTTTCTTT

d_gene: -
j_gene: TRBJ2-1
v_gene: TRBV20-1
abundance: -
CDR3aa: CSAVPSHEQFF
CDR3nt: TGCAGTGCTGTCCCCAGCCATGAGCAGTTCTTC

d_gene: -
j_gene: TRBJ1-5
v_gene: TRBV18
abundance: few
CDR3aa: CASSPQGRVYSNQPQHF
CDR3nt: TGTGCCAGCTCACCACAGGGAAGGGTGTACAGCAATCAGCCCCAGCATTTT

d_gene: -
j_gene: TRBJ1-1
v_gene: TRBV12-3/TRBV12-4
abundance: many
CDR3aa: CASSPFDRNTEAFF
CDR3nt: TGTGCCAGCAGTCCGTTCGACAGGAACACTGAAGCTTTCTTT

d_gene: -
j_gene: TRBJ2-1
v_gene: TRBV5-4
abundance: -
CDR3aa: CASSPEPVEIDEQFF
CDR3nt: TGTGCCAGCAGCCCCGAACCGGTTGAGATAGATGAGCAGTTCTTC

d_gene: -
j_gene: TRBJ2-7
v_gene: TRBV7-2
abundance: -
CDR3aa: CASRVGQNGEQYF
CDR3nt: TGTGCCAGCAGGGTCGGGCAGAACGGCGAGCAGTACTTC

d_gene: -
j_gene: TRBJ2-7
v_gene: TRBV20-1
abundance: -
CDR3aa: CSTPGPSYEQYF
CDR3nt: TGCAGTACCCCGGGACCCAGCTACGAGCAGTACTTC

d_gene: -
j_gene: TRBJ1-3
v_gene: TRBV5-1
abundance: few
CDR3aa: CASSLEGTDSGNTIYF
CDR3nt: TGCGCCAGCAGCTTGGAGGGGACGGACTCTGGAAACACCATATATTTT